The source of this T cell receptor (beta chain) is a study of cytomegalovirus exposure and HLA in healthy donors. Findings and caveats of the study: Earlier analysis yielded a pattern in which most TCR beta V segments were productive about 90% or about 30% of the time. TCR beta V- and J-gene trimming was later associated with a missense DCLRE1C variant. It was 164 TCR beta chains that were listed as cytomegalovirus-associated.

Amplification used 60 Vbeta primers and 13 Jbeta primers. Sequenced by immunoSEQ multiplex PCR; TCRdb stores in-frame clones only, minus some. The sample holds roughly 110,000 clones, under 85% seen once. V gave up 4 bases and J gave up 1 base; unmatched junction bases: 9. The CDR3 loop spans 17 amino acids. The germline gives CDR1 SQVTM, CDR2 ANQGSEA. A note on this clone: What it recognizes is unknown.

The TCR was taken from a male donor in good health and CMV-seronegative. V is TRBV29-1 and J is TRBJ2-1; 11 bases fit TRBD2. Sequenced sample: PBMCs. The DNA of the CDR3 is TGCAGCGTTGTGGTAGCGGGAGGGTTGGGGTCCTACAATGAGCAGTTCTTC. Amino acids: CSVVVAGGLGSYNEQFF.